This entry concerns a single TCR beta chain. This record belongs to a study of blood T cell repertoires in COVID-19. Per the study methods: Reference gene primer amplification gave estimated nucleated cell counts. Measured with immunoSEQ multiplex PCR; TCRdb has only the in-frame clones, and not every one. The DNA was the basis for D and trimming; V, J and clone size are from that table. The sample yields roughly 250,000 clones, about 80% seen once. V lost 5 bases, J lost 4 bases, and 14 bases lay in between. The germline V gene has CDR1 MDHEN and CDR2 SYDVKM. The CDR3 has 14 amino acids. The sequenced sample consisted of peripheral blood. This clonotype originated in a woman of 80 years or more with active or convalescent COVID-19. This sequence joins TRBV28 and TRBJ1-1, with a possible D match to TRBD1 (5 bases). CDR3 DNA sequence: TGTGCCAGCAGTGTACAGGTTGGATCCACTGAAGCTTTCTTT. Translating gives CASSVQVGSTEAFF.